Shown below are 24 T cell receptor beta chains from a single sample sequenced in a study of T cells in localized non-small cell lung cancer. Clones were read by immunoSEQ multiplex PCR, and TCRdb kept only the in-frame ones, dropping some. This table holds some 7,000 clones, 20% to 25% found once. This specimen consisted of lung tumor tissue, obtained before any cancer treatment. The receptors come from a man aged 35-75 years with stage III squamous cell lung carcinoma.

This clone was counted between two and nine times. V usage is TRBV6-8 and J usage is TRBJ2-7; TRBD1 is a possible D gene (6 bases). The CDR3 spans 14 residues. V lost 6 bases and J lost 3, with 15 bases in between. Per germline, CDR1 MNHGY and CDR2 SAAAGT. CDR3 nucleotide sequence: TGTGCCAGCAGGCCCCCGAGGGGGTTCTACGAGCAGTACTTC. This sequence encodes CASRPPRGFYEQYF.

This clone came up a few times. The chain is built from TRBV6-8 and TRBJ2-6; D gene uncertain. Germline V gene data show CDR1 as MNHGY and CDR2 as SAAAGT. The germline V and J ends were trimmed by 6 bases and 1 base, with 7 bases remaining between them. The CDR3 has 14 residues. CDR3 nucleotide sequence: TGTGCCAGCAGCCCCCTATCTGGGGCCAACGTCCTGACTTTC. It is translated as CASSPLSGANVLTF.

This clone showed up just a few times. The J gene is TRBJ1-2, the V gene TRBV30; TRBD1 might be the D (5 bases). With 0 bases removed from V and 8 bases from J, the gap between germline ends came to 19 bases. The CDR3 totals 15 residues. Looked up from germline, CDR1 is GTSNPN and CDR2 is SVGIG (reference sequence). The CDR3 here is CAWSVATIGVGGYTF. CDR3 bases: TGTGCCTGGAGTGTAGCAACTATAGGGGTTGGGGGCTACACCTTC.

This clone was observed at least ten times. The V and J genes are TRBV11-3 and TRBJ1-1; D is unclear. V gave up 8 bases and J gave up 6 bases, with 22 bases separating them. CDR3 length: 15 residues. The V gene's germline CDR1 is SGHNT and CDR2 YENEEA. CDR3 amino acids: CASAREGLRSAEAFF. CDR3 coding DNA: TGTGCCAGCGCCCGGGAAGGCTTAAGATCCGCTGAAGCTTTCTTT.

The chain has TRBV5-1 and TRBJ1-3; a weak D match, TRBD1 (5 bases). The CDR3 runs to 16 residues. V was shortened by 4 bases and J by 1 base, with 15 bases between the two germline ends. The V gene's germline CDR1 is SGHRS and CDR2 YFSETQ. Written as DNA, the CDR3 is TGCGCCAGCAGCCCTTCTCTACCAGGGTCTGGAAACACCATATATTTT. It specifies CASSPSLPGSGNTIYF.

The chain has TRBV6-8 and TRBJ2-7; possible D gene TRBD2, 6 bases. Germline assignment: CDR1 MNHGY and CDR2 SAAAGT. V dropped 3 bases and J dropped 2 bases, with 14 bases sitting between them. This CDR3 is built from 15 residues. CDR3 protein: CASSYLAGSTYEQYF. The CDR3 bases are TGTGCCAGCAGTTATCTGGCGGGGTCGACCTACGAGCAGTACTTC.

DNA of the CDR3: TGTGCCAGCAGTACGGGACACCGCACAGATACGCAGTATTTT. Translating gives CASSTGHRTDTQYF. V usage is TRBV11-3 and J usage is TRBJ2-3; perhaps TRBD1 as D (6 bases). The CDR3 has 14 residues. Trimming left V 6 bases short and J 1 base short, with 11 bases between. Germline V gives CDR1 SGHNT, CDR2 YENEEA.

The J gene is TRBJ2-7, the V gene TRBV18; no clear D. Germline V gives CDR1 KGHSH, CDR2 LQKENI. Trimming left V 2 bases short and J 4 bases short, with 6 bases between. CDR3 length: 12 residues. This CDR3 reads CASSPSRYEQYF. CDR3 coding DNA: TGTGCCAGCTCACCATCCAGATACGAGCAGTACTTC.

This chain links TRBV28 with TRBJ1-3; D uncertain. Germline V CDR1 and CDR2: MDHEN, SYDVKM. The CDR3 consists of 15 residues. The germline V and J ends were trimmed by 2 bases and 0 bases, with 8 bases remaining between them. This CDR3 is CASSLSQNSGNTIYF. The CDR3 region has the DNA TGTGCCAGCAGTTTAAGTCAGAACTCTGGAAACACCATATATTTT.

In its sample, this clone was seen a few times. The chain recombines TRBV19 with TRBJ2-1, with 7 bases lining up with TRBD1. The CDR3 loop spans 14 amino acids. Germline-derived CDR1 and CDR2 are LNHDA and SQIVND (reference sequence). V dropped 4 bases and J dropped 4; count of bases not matched to a gene: 4. The CDR3 DNA is TGTGCCAGTAGTAAAGGACAGGCGTACAATGAGCAGTTCTTC. Its translation is CASSKGQAYNEQFF.

This clone came up a few times. This chain uses TRBV11-3 with TRBJ1-4; a possible D gene is TRBD1 (5 bases). Germline CDR1 reads SGHNT; CDR2 reads YENEEA. The CDR3 loop spans 14 amino acids. Trimming cost V 2 bases and J 8 bases, with 12 bases left between them. CDR3 in amino acids: CASSLRGVNEKLFF. In DNA form, the CDR3 reads TGTGCCAGCAGCTTAAGGGGAGTAAACGAAAAACTGTTTTTT.

The chain couples TRBV19 to TRBJ2-1; the match to TRBD2 covers 11 bases. Germline V gene sequence: CDR1 LNHDA, CDR2 SQIVND (reference sequence). Germline trimming cut 9 bases from V and 2 bases from J; bases unmatched to any gene: 3. CDR3 length: 14 amino acids. CDR3 DNA sequence: TGTGCCAGCGGGACTAGCGGTACCTACAATGAGCAGTTCTTC. Its protein product is CASGTSGTYNEQFF.

This clone was observed a few times. The gene calls are TRBV5-1 and TRBJ2-7; TRBD2 aligns across 9 bases. J was trimmed by 4 bases and V by 3 bases; bases with no gene match: 8. Germline V lookup: CDR1 SGHRS, CDR2 YFSETQ. The CDR3 covers 15 residues. The CDR3 loop is CASSSLAAGGYEQYF. CDR3 nucleotide sequence: TGCGCCAGCAGCTCATTAGCGGCGGGGGGGTACGAGCAGTACTTC.

This clone was picked up a small number of times. The rearrangement joins TRBV11-3 to TRBJ1-1; 7 bases are shared with TRBD1. Per the germline V gene, CDR1 is SGHNT and CDR2 is YENEEA. The CDR3 consists of 14 residues. Losses at the gene ends were 4 bases for V and 4 bases for J; bases not matched to a gene: 6. The CDR3 here is CASSSQGGGTEAFF. CDR3 in DNA: TGTGCCAGCAGCTCCCAGGGGGGGGGCACTGAAGCTTTCTTT.

This clone is categorized as medium-sized. The V gene is TRBV6-8, the J gene TRBJ1-2; tentatively, D is TRBD1 (6 bases). This CDR3 spans 16 amino acids. Germline assignment: CDR1 MNHGY and CDR2 SAAAGT. Trimming took off 6 bases at V and 1 base at J, with 18 bases between the two ends. CDR3 bases: TGTGCCAGCAGAAACGAGGGGGGCGGAGATAACTATGGCTACACCTTC. It specifies CASRNEGGGDNYGYTF.

This clone has a handful of counts. This chain connects TRBV15 to TRBJ1-1; 10 bases are shared with TRBD1. This CDR3 has 16 residues. Germline V gene data show CDR1 as LNHNV and CDR2 as YYDKDF (reference sequence). The ends lost 1 base at V and 5 bases at J; junction bases unmatched: 7. The DNA of the CDR3 is TGTGCCACCAGCAGAGGCTCACCGGGACAGGGGACTGAAGCTTTCTTT. It yields the protein CATSRGSPGQGTEAFF.

V is TRBV28 and J is TRBJ2-7, with a tentative D call TRBD1 (5 bases). Germline CDR1 and CDR2: MDHEN and SYDVKM. The V end was cut by 5 bases, the J end by 2 bases, with 22 bases between. The CDR3 consists of 17 residues. The CDR3 coding sequence is TGTGCCAGCAGTCTGTTCCCCGGGCAGGGTCGTCCCTACGAGCAGTACTTC. It yields the protein CASSLFPGQGRPYEQYF.

The chain couples TRBV10-3 to TRBJ1-2; D not resolved. Germline V gene lookup returns CDR1 ENHRY and CDR2 SYGVKD. The V end lost 0 bases, the J end lost 6 bases, and 8 bases lay between the germline ends. The CDR3 contains 13 residues. The CDR3 loop is CAISESGGNGYTF. The CDR3 region has the DNA TGTGCCATCAGTGAGTCGGGAGGGAATGGCTACACCTTC.

The sample holds a few counts of this clone. V is TRBV1 and J is TRBJ2-5; TRBD1, the table's D call, lacks a check against the DNA. TRBV1 represents a pseudogene. CDR3 length: 14 residues. The CDR3: CASSHTDRGETQYF. CDR3 bases: TGCGCCAGCAGCCACACCGACAGGGGGGAGACCCAGTACTTC.

This clone was detected only a few times. The V and J genes are TRBV11-3 and TRBJ2-1; tentative D call: TRBD2 (5 bases). Looked up from germline, CDR1 is SGHNT and CDR2 is YENEEA. V was shortened by 3 bases and J by 7 bases, with 16 bases between the two germline ends. CDR3 length: 15 amino acids. CDR3 bases: TGTGCCAGCAGCTTGGACCTCCTTCTAGCAAATGAGCAGTTCTTC. Its translation is CASSLDLLLANEQFF.

This clone was observed a handful of times. The rearrangement joins TRBV11-3 to TRBJ1-2; no clear D. The V end was cut by 3 bases, the J end by 0 bases, with 8 bases between. The CDR3 loop spans 14 amino acids. From germline, CDR1 is SGHNT and CDR2 YENEEA. In DNA, the CDR3 is TGTGCCAGCAGCTTTACAGCTACTAACTATGGCTACACCTTC. Translating it yields CASSFTATNYGYTF.

There are a few counts of this clone. The rearrangement uses TRBV6-8 and TRBJ2-1, with unresolved D. The CDR3 runs to 12 residues. Germline V CDR1 and CDR2: MNHGY, SAAAGT. Trimming stripped 2 bases from V and 7 bases from J, with 6 bases between. The CDR3 loop reads CASSYPDNEQFF. CDR3 in DNA: TGTGCCAGCAGTTACCCAGATAATGAGCAGTTCTTC.

In the case of this clone: At one of its ends the junction is not consistent with the germline gene, which may arise from a read error. This sequence joins TRBV6-8 and TRBJ2-7, with 9 bases that match TRBD1. CDR3 length: 13 amino acids. In germline, CDR1 is MNHGY, CDR2 SAAAGT. The CDR3 region has the DNA TGTGCCATCAGTGGGACAGGGTCGGGTGAGCAGTACTTC. Translated: CAISGTGSGEQYF.

This clone was seen many times. This chain links TRBV11-3 with TRBJ1-2; D is perhaps TRBD1 (5 bases). Between the trimmed V and J ends, which lost 5 bases and 2 bases, there was a span of 12 bases. Germline values: CDR1 SGHNT, CDR2 YENEEA. CDR3 length: 14 residues. The CDR3 protein is CASSPQTANYGYTF. CDR3 bases: TGTGCCAGCAGCCCCCAGACAGCAAACTATGGCTACACCTTC.